Presented here are 12 T cell receptor beta chains from one specimen sequenced in a study of shared T cell receptors in the human thymus. The assay was immunoSEQ multiplex PCR, and TCRdb's table has in-frame clones only and misses some. Counted here are 500,000 to 750,000 clones, 85% to 90% occurring once; the ten biggest clones make up 0.0095% to 0.011%. Separately, the same data were catalogued under a study of human thymus T cells.

Sample: thymocytes. Receptors originate from a boy under two years old with a congenital heart defect.

J is TRBJ2-7 and V is TRBV6-5; 8 bases are a match to TRBD2. The germline V gene has CDR1 MNHEY and CDR2 SVGAGI. There are 16 residues in the CDR3. Unmatched junction bases numbered 8, after V lost 2 bases and J lost 2 bases. The CDR3, as DNA: TGTGCCAGCAGTTACACTGGACTAGCTGTTACCTACGAGCAGTACTTC. Its protein is CASSYTGLAVTYEQYF.

The rearrangement links TRBV20-1 to TRBJ1-2; D ambiguous. The CDR3 has 11 residues. Germline V CDR1 and CDR2: DFQATT, SNEGSKA (reference sequence). Between the trimmed V and J ends, which lost 5 bases and 10 bases, there was a span of 14 bases. The CDR3 nucleotides read TGCAGTGCTGGCACCCCGCGGGCCTACACCTTC. As protein: CSAGTPRAYTF.

The rearrangement links TRBV11-2 to TRBJ2-5; D may be TRBD1 (5 bases). V gave up 2 bases and J gave up 5 bases, with 21 bases separating them. This CDR3 spans 17 amino acids. CDR1 is SGHAT and CDR2 is FQNNGV in the germline V gene. The CDR3 reads CASSLSLAGSSLETQYF. The CDR3 nucleotides are TGTGCCAGCAGCTTAAGCTTGGCAGGGTCCTCCCTGGAGACCCAGTACTTC.

The genes are TRBV5-6 and TRBJ1-1; no reliable D call. This CDR3 is built from 11 residues. The ends were cut back, 3 bases at V and 2 bases at J, with 2 bases in the middle. Germline V gene lookup returns CDR1 SGHDT and CDR2 YYEEEE. CDR3 loop: CASSSNTEAFF. The CDR3 region has the DNA TGTGCCAGCAGCTCTAACACTGAAGCTTTCTTT.

The chain couples TRBV4-2 to TRBJ1-5; no definite D call. The V end was cut by 1 base, the J end by 0 bases, with 22 bases between. The CDR3 totals 20 residues. CDR1 is LGHNA, CDR2 YNFKEQ, per germline. The CDR3 region has the DNA TGTGCCAGCAGCCAAGTCGCTACAGAATTTGTACGGGATAGCAATCAGCCCCAGCATTTT. This translates into CASSQVATEFVRDSNQPQHF.

The chain combines TRBV10-3 with TRBJ2-1; 12 nucleotides agree with TRBD2. The CDR3 length is 17 residues. CDR1 is ENHRY, CDR2 SYGVKD, per germline. Losses at the gene ends were 8 bases for V and 9 bases for J; bases not matched to a gene: 17. CDR3 sequence reads: CAISPTARLAGVSEQFF. CDR3 DNA sequence: TGTGCCATCTCCCCCACGGCACGACTAGCGGGAGTAAGTGAGCAGTTCTTC.

The J gene is TRBJ2-7, the V gene TRBV18, with D unclear. Germline CDR1 and CDR2: KGHSH and LQKENI. The CDR3 has 13 residues. V was trimmed by 2 bases and J by 2 bases, leaving 7 bases between them. CDR3 nucleotide sequence: TGTGCCAGCTCACCAGTCAGAACCTACGAGCAGTACTTC. It codes for CASSPVRTYEQYF.

CDR3 nucleotide sequence: TGTGCCAGCAGATTGGGACAGGGCTATAATTCACCCCTCCACTTT. Protein product: CASRLGQGYNSPLHF. This chain links TRBV27 with TRBJ1-6; 9 bases match TRBD1. Per germline, CDR1 MNHEY and CDR2 SMNVEV (reference sequence). Losses at the gene ends were 6 bases for V and 3 bases for J; bases not matched to a gene: 3. This CDR3 contains 15 residues.

The CDR3 loop reads CASPGEGGGTDTQYF. DNA of the CDR3: TGTGCCAGCCCGGGAGAGGGGGGGGGCACAGATACGCAGTATTTT. This chain links TRBV6-1 with TRBJ2-3; D is perhaps TRBD2 (7 bases). With 8 bases removed from V and 1 base from J, the gap between germline ends came to 16 bases. The CDR3 totals 15 residues. CDR1 and CDR2 (germline): MNHNS, SASEGT.

This clone was observed a single time. The rearrangement uses TRBV11-3 and TRBJ2-1; 8 bases agree with TRBD2. V shed 3 bases and J 7 bases; nucleotides not matched to a gene: 8. This CDR3 is built from 15 residues. The V gene's germline CDR1 is SGHNT and CDR2 YENEEA. The CDR3 sequence: CASSFPGLGINEQFF. The CDR3 DNA is TGTGCCAGCAGCTTCCCGGGACTAGGGATAAATGAGCAGTTCTTC.

The chain uses TRBV14 and TRBJ1-2, with a tentative D call TRBD1 (5 bases). Germline values: CDR1 SGHDN, CDR2 FVKESK. V gave up 5 bases and J gave up 6 bases, with 10 bases separating them. This CDR3 region has 12 residues. The CDR3 DNA reads TGTGCCAGCAGCAGCCCCAGGGATGGCTACACCTTC. This sequence encodes CASSSPRDGYTF.

The genes are TRBV15 and TRBJ2-5; tentative D call: TRBD2 (5 bases). CDR1 is LNHNV, CDR2 YYDKDF, per germline (reference sequence). The CDR3 consists of 15 residues. V gave up 9 bases and J gave up 5 bases, with 22 bases separating them. CDR3 bases: TGTGCCACGCACCTAGCTGCAAGGAGAAAGGAGACCCAGTACTTC. Its protein product is CATHLAARRKETQYF.